This T cell receptor beta chain is drawn from a study of T cells in Graves' hyperthyroidism and ophthalmopathy. In the study overall: Prior to any treatment, at the point of initial diagnosis, peripheral blood was collected.

Disease lasting under 3 months, a NOSPECS grade of at least 4, and a Clinical Activity Score of at least 3 were features of the ophthalmopathy patients. Uncontrolled infection, other autoimmune disease, pregnancy or lactation barred patients from enrollment. For this clonotype: Antigen: not known.

This CDR3 has 16 amino acids. Germline V CDR1 and CDR2: SGHRS, YFSETQ. Trimming took off 4 bases at V and 3 bases at J, with 16 bases between the two ends. General study results and limits: Appearing also in blood were most of the thyroid clonotypes expanded above 0.001.

Amplification yielded TCR beta CDR3 regions, with RNA transcripts as the source. A set of HTBI primers served as the primers for a first-round RT-PCR of the TCR CDR3. TCRdb reprocessed the multiplex PCR reads with MiXCR, giving one entry per CDR3 protein. The sample holds around 600,000 distinct CDR3 sequences, about 14% seen once. The sample taken for sequencing was blood. This TCR was recovered from a woman between 50 and 59 years old with Graves' ophthalmopathy. The chain recombines TRBV5-1 with TRBJ2-2; D perhaps matches TRBD2 (5 bases). CDR3 DNA sequence: TGCGCCAGCAGCGGCGGGCCATCTCGTGACACCGGGGAGCTGTTTTTT. Protein product: CASSGGPSRDTGELFF.